This entry lists 10 T cell receptor beta chains sequenced from one sample in a study of cytomegalovirus exposure and HLA in healthy donors. This PCR relied on a set of 60 Vbeta primers and 13 Jbeta primers. Only in-frame clones appear in the TCRdb table, and some are missing; sequencing was by immunoSEQ multiplex PCR. This table has 64,000 or so clones, approximately 70% appearing once. Sequencing was carried out using PBMCs. The receptors stem from a woman aged 45-59 years in good health and CMV-seropositive.

The chain uses TRBV7-3 and TRBJ1-1; D is ambiguous. Germline lookup yields CDR1 SGHTA and CDR2 FQGTGA. The CDR3 is 13 residues long. V was cut by 4 bases and J by 3 bases, with 9 bases left in between. CDR3 bases: TGTGCCAGCAGCTCCCAGGTTCACACTGAAGCTTTCTTT. Its protein is CASSSQVHTEAFF. The full variable domain, completed using reference TRBV7-3 and TRBJ1-1, is GAGVSQTPSNKVTEKGKYVELRCDPISGHTALYWYRQSLGQGPEFLIYFQGTGAADDSGLPNDRFFAVRPEGSVSTLKIQRTERGDSAVYLCASSSQVHTEAFFGQGTRLTVV.

Only one count was recorded for this clone. V and J are TRBV4-3 and TRBJ2-1; 8 nucleotides align to TRBD2. Germline CDR1 LGHNA, CDR2 YSLEER. The V segment lost 4 bases and the J segment 9 bases; nucleotides outside the gene matches: 8. This CDR3 is 14 amino acids long. The DNA of the CDR3 is TGCGCCAGCAGCCGATCAGCGGGAGCTGGTGAGCAGTTCTTC. Its translation is CASSRSAGAGEQFF.

The chain has TRBV19 and TRBJ1-1; D call uncertain. This CDR3 is 13 amino acids long. The germline gives CDR1 LNHDA, CDR2 SQIVND (reference sequence). Trimming removed 7 bases at V and 1 base at J, with 10 bases between. CDR3 region: CASTVSPNTEAFF. In DNA, the CDR3 is TGTGCCAGTACGGTATCCCCGAACACTGAAGCTTTCTTT.

This chain joins TRBV4-1 and TRBJ2-6; D might be TRBD1 (5 bases). The CDR3 spans 16 residues. The germline V gene encodes CDR1 MGHRA and CDR2 YSYEKL. Trimming cost V 3 bases and J 4 bases, with 13 bases left between them. The CDR3 bases are TGCGCCAGCAGCCAGTACAGGACCCAGGGGGCCAACGTCCTGACTTTC. Protein: CASSQYRTQGANVLTF.

J is TRBJ1-2 and V is TRBV27, with D unresolved. The CDR3 is made up of 13 amino acids. Germline CDR1 reads MNHEY; CDR2 reads SMNVEV (reference sequence). V shed 8 bases and J shed 8 bases, with 18 bases lying between them. The CDR3 DNA is TGTGCCAGCGCCGCCGGGGAGGGAGGAGGCTACACCTTC. It encodes CASAAGEGGGYTF.

This clone showed up just a few times. This chain joins TRBV5-1 and TRBJ1-1; D gene ambiguous. This CDR3 region has 11 residues. CDR1 is SGHRS, CDR2 YFSETQ, per germline. Trimming removed 2 bases at V and 7 bases at J, with 6 bases between. The CDR3 region has the DNA TGCGCCAGCAGCTTTGGCTTTGAAGCTTTCTTT. Translation: CASSFGFEAFF.

V is TRBV25-1 and J is TRBJ1-1; D ambiguous. Trimming stripped 6 bases from V and 0 bases from J, with 8 bases between. CDR3 length equals 13 residues. From germline, CDR1 is MGHDK and CDR2 SYGVNS. CDR3 DNA sequence: TGTGCCAGCAGGTCGGACTTGAACACTGAAGCTTTCTTT. It is translated as CASRSDLNTEAFF. The whole variable domain, remainder taken from reference TRBV25-1 and TRBJ1-1, is EADIYQTPRYLVIGTGKKITLECSQTMGHDKMYWYQQDPGMELHLIHYSYGVNSTEKGDLSSESTVSRIRTEHFPLTLESARPSHTSQYLCASRSDLNTEAFFGQGTRLTVV.

CDR3 region: CASSPQGAGETQYF. DNA of the CDR3: TGTGCCAGCAGCCCCCAGGGGGCTGGGGAGACCCAGTACTTC. V gene TRBV7-9 combines with J gene TRBJ2-5; 8 nucleotides line up with TRBD1. This CDR3 comprises 14 residues. V shed 5 bases, J shed 5 bases, and the junction held 7 bases outside the gene matches. The germline gives CDR1 SEHNR, CDR2 FQNEAQ (reference sequence).

This chain joins TRBV4-3 and TRBJ1-1; D is uncertain. V gave up 1 base and J gave up 2 bases, with 8 bases separating them. The CDR3 is 14 residues long. Germline V CDR1 and CDR2: LGHNA, YSLEER. The CDR3 bases are TGCGCCAGCAGCCAAGTAGTACGAAACACTGAAGCTTTCTTT. This gives the protein CASSQVVRNTEAFF.

The chain couples TRBV18 to TRBJ2-1; 14 positions agree with TRBD2. The CDR3 has 18 amino acids. Germline-derived CDR1 and CDR2 are KGHSH and LQKENI. The junction had 16 bases not matched to a gene; V was cut back by 8 bases and J by 7 bases. Here the CDR3 reads CASARLAGGLTSRNEQFF. CDR3 nucleotides: TGTGCCAGCGCCCGACTAGCGGGGGGGCTTACCTCTAGGAATGAGCAGTTCTTC.